This is a list of T cell receptor beta chains from one sample in a study of T cell changes during pregnancy in multiple sclerosis. Method: immunoSEQ multiplex PCR; TCRdb's copy keeps in-frame clones and lacks some. The sample holds tens of thousands of clones, about 92% seen once. The source was CD4+ T cells from peripheral blood mononuclear cells, collected before pregnancy. All receptors derive from a female donor with multiple sclerosis, enrolled in a pregnancy study. CDR3s include the opening cysteine and the closing phenylalanine or tryptophan.

j_call | v_call | cdr3_aa
TRBJ2-5 | TRBV6-5 | CASSYINRGQETQYF
TRBJ2-1 | TRBV6-1 | CASSETPAGEQFF
TRBJ2-7 | TRBV12-5 | CASGLVLGHPADEQYF
TRBJ2-2 | TRBV18 | CASSPGQGTSGELFF
TRBJ2-1 | TRBV5-1 | CASSSGTSGHNEQFF
TRBJ2-3 | TRBV2 | CASSLLAGGGDTQYF
TRBJ2-7 | TRBV2 | CARARGVSYEQYF
TRBJ2-7 | TRBV5-1 | CASSPNSGRGTGEQYF
TRBJ2-7 | TRBV13 | CASSWRQSNYEQYF
TRBJ2-7 | TRBV28 | CASSFVGFSYEQYF
TRBJ2-7 | TRBV21-1 | CASSKEGGSTEQYF
TRBJ2-1 | TRBV21-1 | CAGYIDRGLYQNEQFF
TRBJ2-1 | TRBV2 | CASSPTSGSYNEQFF
TRBJ1-2 | TRBV14 | CASSQQNYGYTF
TRBJ2-1 | TRBV10-2 | CASSYRPGQGIGYNEQFF
TRBJ1-2 | TRBV27 | CASRTGGMGYTF
TRBJ2-5 | TRBV2 | CASSETGTGSLKTQYF
TRBJ2-7 | TRBV30 | CACSRTGGDEQYF
TRBJ2-2 | TRBV7-2 | CASLLAGARTGELFF
TRBJ2-1 | TRBV7-6 | CASSLVAGVRSEQFF
TRBJ1-2 | TRBV5-1 | CASTTGSSGYGYTF
TRBJ1-5 | TRBV7-2 | CASSWTGGNQPQHF
TRBJ2-5 | TRBV14 | CASSQARERETQYF
TRBJ2-5 | TRBV7-3 | CASSLGGAGETQYF
TRBJ1-2 | TRBV7-9 | CASSRGGRYGYTF
TRBJ1-5 | TRBV19 | CASSIGQGAAGNQPQHF
TRBJ2-7 | TRBV5-1 | CASSFKDSSYEQYF
TRBJ2-5 | TRBV4-2 | CASSQDLAGGQETQYF
TRBJ2-3 | TRBV27 | CASEGGKGTQYF
TRBJ2-1 | TRBV7-7 | CASSLDRQGSEQFF
TRBJ2-7 | TRBV19 | CASILSPGQGDFYEQYF
TRBJ1-3 | TRBV30 | CAWSGQGSGNTIYF
TRBJ2-7 | TRBV18 | CASSLGGGREQYF
TRBJ2-1 | TRBV5-5 | CASISGVENEQFF
TRBJ1-4 | TRBV4-3 | CASSQRGQANEKLFF
TRBJ2-7 | TRBV6-5 | CASSSRQGGAYEQYF
TRBJ1-2 | TRBV7-8 | CASSSATALYGYTF
TRBJ2-7 | TRBV2 | CASGGSGLPYEQYF
TRBJ2-7 | TRBV6-1 | CASKTVSYEQYF
TRBJ2-1 | TRBV5-1 | CASRGQGDEQFF
TRBJ2-7 | TRBV5-5 | CASSPGTSNYEQYF
TRBJ1-5 | TRBV28 | CASSLFDRFNQPQHF
TRBJ2-7 | TRBV19 | CASSAIQNRYEQYF
TRBJ1-4 | TRBV5-6 | CASSNRRGLHQNEKLFF
TRBJ2-3 | TRBV29-1 | CSVDGRLVVGTDTQYF
TRBJ2-5 | TRBV5-1 | CASRTGGEQYF
TRBJ2-1 | TRBV7-9 | CASSLGLAAYNEQFF
TRBJ1-3 | TRBV6-1 | CASSKGGTERNTIYF
TRBJ1-5 | TRBV19 | CASSRLQGNQPQHF
TRBJ2-3 | TRBV14 | CASSLRTGIPASTDTQYF
TRBJ2-1 | TRBV6-6 | CASSLFMVRAGEQFF
TRBJ2-1 | TRBV28 | CASTGSHEQFF
TRBJ2-5 | TRBV27 | CASSSNRGLETQYF